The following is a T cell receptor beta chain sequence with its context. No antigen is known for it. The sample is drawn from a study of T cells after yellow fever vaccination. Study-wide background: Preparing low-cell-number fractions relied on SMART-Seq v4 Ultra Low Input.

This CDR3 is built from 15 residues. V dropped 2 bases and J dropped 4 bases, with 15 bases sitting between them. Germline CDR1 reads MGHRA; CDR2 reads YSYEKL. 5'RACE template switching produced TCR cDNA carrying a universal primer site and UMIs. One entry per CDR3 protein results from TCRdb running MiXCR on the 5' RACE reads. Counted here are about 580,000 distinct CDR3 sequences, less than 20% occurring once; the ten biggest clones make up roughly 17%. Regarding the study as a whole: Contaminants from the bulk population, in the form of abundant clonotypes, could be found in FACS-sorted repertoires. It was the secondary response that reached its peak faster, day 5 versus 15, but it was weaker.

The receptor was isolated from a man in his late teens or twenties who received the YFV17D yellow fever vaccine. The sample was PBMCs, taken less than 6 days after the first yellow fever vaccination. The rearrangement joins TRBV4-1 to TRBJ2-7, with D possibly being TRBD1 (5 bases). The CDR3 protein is CASSQMSRGVYEQYF. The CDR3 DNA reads TGCGCCAGCAGCCAAATGAGTAGGGGCGTTTACGAGCAGTACTTC.